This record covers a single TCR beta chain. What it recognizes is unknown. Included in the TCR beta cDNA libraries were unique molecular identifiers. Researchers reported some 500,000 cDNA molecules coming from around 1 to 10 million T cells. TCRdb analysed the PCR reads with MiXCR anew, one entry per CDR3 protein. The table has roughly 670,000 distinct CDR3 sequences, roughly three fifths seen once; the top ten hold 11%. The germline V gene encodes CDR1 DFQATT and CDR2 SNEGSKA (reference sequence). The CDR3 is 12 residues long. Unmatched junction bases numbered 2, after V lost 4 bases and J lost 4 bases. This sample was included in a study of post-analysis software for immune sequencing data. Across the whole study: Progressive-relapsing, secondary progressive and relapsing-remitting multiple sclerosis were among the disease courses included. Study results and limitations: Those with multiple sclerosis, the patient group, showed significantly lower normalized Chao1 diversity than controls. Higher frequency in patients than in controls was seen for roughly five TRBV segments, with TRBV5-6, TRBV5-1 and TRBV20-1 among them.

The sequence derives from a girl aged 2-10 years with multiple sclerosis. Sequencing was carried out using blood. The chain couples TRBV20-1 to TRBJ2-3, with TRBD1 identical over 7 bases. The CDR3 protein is CSAMTGSDTQYF. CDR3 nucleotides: TGCAGTGCTATGACAGGGTCAGATACGCAGTATTTT.